The 21 T cell receptor beta chains reported below all come from one sample, sequenced in a study of beta chain features in type 1 diabetes. What was sequenced were expressed TCRB transcripts, since all of the isolated RNA had been reverse transcribed. Sequenced by immunoSEQ multiplex PCR; TCRdb stores in-frame clones only, minus some. This table holds under 350,000 clones, around 7.3% found once. Sequenced sample: central memory CD4+ T cells from blood. The receptors were sampled from a woman aged 18-35 years in good health.

This clone has more than one count but fewer than ten. The V gene is TRBV13, the J gene TRBJ2-5, with 8 bases fitting TRBD1. The germline V gene has CDR1 PRHDT and CDR2 FYEKMQ (reference sequence). CDR3 length equals 17 residues. With V trimmed by 4 bases and J by 3 bases, 13 bases remained unmatched. As DNA, the CDR3 is TGTGCCAGCAGCTCCCGAGGACAGGGAGGAAAGGAAGAGACCCAGTACTTC. Its protein is CASSSRGQGGKEETQYF.

This chain joins TRBV4-2 and TRBJ2-3; D is perhaps TRBD2 (5 bases). Trimming removed 3 bases from V and 1 base from J, with 14 bases in between. The CDR3 is 16 amino acids. Germline assignment: CDR1 LGHNA and CDR2 YNFKEQ. The CDR3 here is CASSHGTADRTDTQYF. For the CDR3, the DNA is TGTGCCAGCAGCCACGGAACAGCGGATCGCACAGATACGCAGTATTTT.

This clone has just a few counts. The chain uses TRBV27 and TRBJ2-3; 8 bases are a match to TRBD2. Germline values: CDR1 MNHEY, CDR2 SMNVEV (reference sequence). V trimming: 6 bases; J trimming: 1 base; junction bases outside the gene matches: 9. The length of the CDR3 is 16 residues. The CDR3 loop is CASSPDGGVGTDTQYF. In nucleotides, the CDR3 is TGTGCCAGCAGCCCGGACGGGGGGGTAGGCACAGATACGCAGTATTTT.

This clone has more than one count but fewer than ten. The chain combines TRBV7-9 with TRBJ1-2; 7 nucleotides match TRBD1. Germline-derived CDR1 and CDR2 are SEHNR and FQNEAQ (reference sequence). With 0 bases clipped from V and 2 bases from J, the junction kept 6 bases outside the gene matches. The CDR3 has 16 amino acids. In DNA form, the CDR3 reads TGTGCCAGCAGCTTAGCGGGGGGACAGTCGAACTATGGCTACACCTTC. As protein: CASSLAGGQSNYGYTF.

This clone was counted many times. This chain connects TRBV29-1 to TRBJ2-1, with TRBD1 identical over 7 bases. The CDR3 spans 15 residues. Germline assignment: CDR1 SQVTM and CDR2 ANQGSEA. Trimming cost V 5 bases and J 1 base; bases outside gene matches: 8. The CDR3 sequence is CSVKMDRPSYNEQFF. The DNA of the CDR3 is TGCAGCGTTAAAATGGACAGGCCATCCTACAATGAGCAGTTCTTC.

This rearrangement joins TRBV28 to TRBJ2-3, with 8 bases matching TRBD1. V was clipped by 8 bases and J by 1 base; unmatched bases: 5. CDR1 MDHEN and CDR2 SYDVKM come from the germline V gene. The CDR3 has 14 amino acids. In DNA form, the CDR3 reads TGTGCCAGCGGGCCGGGACAGGGCACAGATACGCAGTATTTT. This gives the protein CASGPGQGTDTQYF.

This clone occurred a few times. V and J are TRBV27 and TRBJ1-6; 8 nucleotides align to TRBD1. The CDR3 is 14 amino acids. Germline V gene sequence: CDR1 MNHEY, CDR2 SMNVEV (reference sequence). With 6 bases clipped from V and 9 bases from J, the junction kept 7 bases outside the gene matches. The CDR3 DNA is TGTGCCAGCAGGGCGGACAGGGCCACTTCACCCCTCCACTTT. Its translation: CASRADRATSPLHF.

The J gene is TRBJ2-2, the V gene TRBV5-1, with D possibly called TRBD1 or TRBD2 (6 bases each). The CDR3 totals 14 residues. V lost 6 bases to trimming and J lost 1 base, with 10 bases between them. The germline gives CDR1 SGHRS, CDR2 YFSETQ. The CDR3 region is CASMGGLNTGELFF. CDR3 DNA sequence: TGCGCCAGCATGGGGGGCCTGAACACCGGGGAGCTGTTTTTT.

The rearrangement uses TRBV4-2 and TRBJ2-3, with D possibly TRBD1 on 6 matching bases. Germline V CDR1 and CDR2: LGHNA, YNFKEQ. This CDR3 is 15 amino acids long. V lost 0 bases, J lost 4 bases, and 11 bases lay in between. This CDR3 is CASSQEWTAPDTQYF. In nucleotides, the CDR3 is TGTGCCAGCAGCCAAGAATGGACAGCCCCAGATACGCAGTATTTT.

The rearrangement uses TRBV5-1 and TRBJ2-5; D gene uncertain. Germline CDR1 reads SGHRS; CDR2 reads YFSETQ. This CDR3 is built from 15 residues. The V gene lost 4 bases and the J gene lost 4 bases, with 17 bases spanning the gap. This chain's CDR3 is CASSNPGSSGETQYF. The CDR3 DNA follows: TGCGCCAGCAGCAACCCCGGCTCCTCCGGAGAGACCCAGTACTTC.

In this sample, this clone turned up a few times. This chain joins TRBV2 and TRBJ2-2, with 7 bases lining up with TRBD2. The J segment lost 7 bases and the V segment lost 4 bases, leaving 0 bases of the junction unmatched. The CDR3 totals 12 residues. CDR1 is SNHLY, CDR2 FYNNEI, per germline. This chain's CDR3 is CASSGEGGELFF. In DNA, the CDR3 is TGTGCCAGCAGTGGGGAGGGCGGGGAGCTGTTTTTT.

This clone turned up a few times. J is TRBJ2-3 and V is TRBV15, with a tentative D call TRBD1 (5 bases). Between the trimmed V and J ends, which lost 0 bases and 1 base, there was a span of 14 bases. This CDR3 has 17 residues. Germline loops: CDR1 LNHNV, CDR2 YYDKDF (reference sequence). The CDR3 DNA sequence: TGTGCCACCAGCAGAGACCCACAGGCAACCCGCACAGATACGCAGTATTTT. Its translation: CATSRDPQATRTDTQYF.

J is TRBJ2-1 and V is TRBV12-5, with a possible D match to TRBD2 (6 bases). Germline CDR1 and CDR2: LGHNT and FRNRAP. Trimming removed 5 bases at V and 1 base at J, with 9 bases between. The CDR3 length is 14 residues. The CDR3 nucleotides are TGTGCTAGTGGTCCTGGGACTTCCTACAATGAGCAGTTCTTC. It encodes CASGPGTSYNEQFF.

The chain couples TRBV7-8 to TRBJ2-5; D is unclear. The CDR3 spans 13 residues. Between the trimmed V and J ends, which lost 1 base and 7 bases, there was a span of 10 bases. Germline V gene sequence: CDR1 SGHVS, CDR2 FQNEAQ. The CDR3 DNA follows: TGTGCCAGCAGCTTAGAGGCTGCGATGACCCAGTACTTC. It yields the protein CASSLEAAMTQYF.

This chain links TRBV19 with TRBJ2-5; no firm D call. This CDR3 comprises 12 residues. V was cut by 6 bases and J by 1 base, with 6 bases left in between. Germline values: CDR1 LNHDA, CDR2 SQIVND (reference sequence). In DNA, the CDR3 is TGTGCCAGTAGCAGGATCCAAGAGACCCAGTACTTC. This translates into CASSRIQETQYF. The full variable domain, with the rest looked up from reference TRBV19 and TRBJ2-5, is DGGITQSPKYLFRKEGQNVTLSCEQNLNHDAMYWYRQDPGQGLRLIYYSQIVNDFQKGDIAEGYSVSREKKESFPLTVTSAQKNPTAFYLCASSRIQETQYFGPGTRLLVL.

This clone appeared a few times. J is TRBJ1-2 and V is TRBV7-9, with TRBD1 identical over 8 bases. CDR3 length: 14 amino acids. CDR1 and CDR2 from the germline V gene are SEHNR and FQNEAQ (reference sequence). Germline trimming cut 5 bases from V and 2 bases from J; bases unmatched to any gene: 4. The CDR3 sequence is CASSLRDRNYGYTF. CDR3 nucleotides: TGTGCCAGCAGCCTCCGGGACAGGAACTATGGCTACACCTTC.

The chain carries TRBV7-2 and TRBJ2-7; TRBD2 matches at 16 bases. The V and J ends lost 4 bases and 1 base, in that order; junction bases with no gene match: 7. Germline loops: CDR1 SGHTA, CDR2 FQGNSA. The CDR3 contains 18 residues. Written as DNA, the CDR3 is TGTGCCAGCAGCTCCGGGACTAGCGGGAGGGCGGGGTCCTACGAGCAGTACTTC. Encoded protein: CASSSGTSGRAGSYEQYF.

This clone was seen more than once but under ten times. The chain is built from TRBV5-1 and TRBJ1-1; TRBD1 is a possible D gene (6 bases). Trimming pared 1 base from V and 4 bases from J, leaving 11 bases between. This CDR3 has 14 residues. Germline V gene data show CDR1 as SGHRS and CDR2 as YFSETQ. The CDR3 region is CASSLQDRLTEAFF. In DNA, the CDR3 is TGCGCCAGCAGCTTGCAAGACAGGCTCACTGAAGCTTTCTTT.

This clone was counted ten times or more. This sequence joins TRBV2 and TRBJ1-1; D is possibly TRBD1 (5 bases). This CDR3 contains 14 residues. V dropped 3 bases and J dropped 8 bases, with 16 bases sitting between them. Looked up from germline, CDR1 is SNHLY and CDR2 is FYNNEI. CDR3 in DNA: TGTGCCAGCAGTGACGCAGGGACTATAAACGAAGCTTTCTTT. It translates to CASSDAGTINEAFF.

This clone was detected only a few times. This chain uses TRBV11-2 with TRBJ2-7, with D maybe TRBD2 (7 bases). With 0 bases removed from V and 7 bases from J, the gap between germline ends came to 13 bases. Germline-derived CDR1 and CDR2 are SGHAT and FQNNGV. The CDR3 loop spans 14 amino acids. The CDR3 reads CASSLDAGAGEQYV. The CDR3 DNA sequence: TGTGCCAGCAGCTTAGATGCGGGGGCGGGAGAGCAGTACGTC.

This clone was detected only a few times. J is TRBJ1-6 and V is TRBV7-8; no firm D call. This CDR3 has 13 amino acids. Germline V gene sequence: CDR1 SGHVS, CDR2 FQNEAQ. With 1 base removed from V and 9 bases from J, the gap between germline ends came to 7 bases. The CDR3 nucleotides read TGTGCCAGCAGCTTAGGGTCCCCTTCACCCCTCCACTTT. Amino acids: CASSLGSPSPLHF. Drawing the rest from reference TRBV7-8 and TRBJ1-6, the complete variable domain is GAGVSQSPRYKVAKRGQDVALRCDPISGHVSLFWYQQALGQGPEFLTYFQNEAQLDKSGLPSDRFFAERPEGSVSTLKIQRTQQEDSAVYLCASSLGSPSPLHFGNGTRLTVT.